Listed below are T cell receptor beta chains from one sample, sequenced in a study of shared clonotypes between healthy human individuals. Method: immunoSEQ multiplex PCR; TCRdb's copy keeps in-frame clones and lacks some. Of fewer than 600,000 clones listed, 75% to 85% are singletons. Sequenced sample: PBMCs. The receptors originated from a woman aged 40 to 50 in good health. Some clones in this sample may be carry-over from other donors' samples. Both conserved end residues are part of each CDR3. The D gene is left open where the match is weak. For some rows the clone size is stated as once, few or many, or as a class when expanded; others skip it.

j_gene | d_gene | abundance | v_gene | CDR3nt | CDR3aa
TRBJ2-7 | . | . | TRBV28 | TGTGCCAGCAGTGACAGAAACTACGAGCAGTACTTC | CASSDRNYEQYF
TRBJ2-1 | . | . | TRBV11-2 | TGTGCCAGCAGCCCCGCGGTTGAGCAGTTCTTC | CASSPAVEQFF
TRBJ2-2 | TRBD1 | once | TRBV7-9 | TGTGCCAGCAGCTTAGCCCTCGGACAGGGTGGGTCCGGGGAGCTGTTTTTT | CASSLALGQGGSGELFF
TRBJ2-1 | TRBD1 | . | TRBV28 | TGTGCCAGCAGTTCCTCCGGGACAGAAAAATACAATGAGCAGTTCTTC | CASSSSGTEKYNEQFF
TRBJ2-1 | . | . | TRBV6-4 | TGTGCCAGCAGTGTCCAGGGACTGGGTGGCAATGAGCAGTTCTTC | CASSVQGLGGNEQFF
TRBJ1-2 | . | . | TRBV19 | TGTGCCAGTAGTTATGAGGCGGACTATGGCTACACCTTC | CASSYEADYGYTF
TRBJ2-2 | TRBD1 | . | TRBV19 | TGTGCCAGTAGTATAGACAGGGGGTCCGGGGAGCTGTTTTTT | CASSIDRGSGELFF
TRBJ2-7 | TRBD1 | . | TRBV28 | TGTGCCACCAGCGGGACAGGGCGCGAGCAGTACTTC | CATSGTGREQYF
TRBJ2-1 | . | . | TRBV7-9 | TGTGCCAGCAGCTTAAGCGGAATTAATGAGCAGTTCTTC | CASSLSGINEQFF
TRBJ2-1 | TRBD2 | once | TRBV7-9 | TGTGCCAGCAGCCGAAAGAGAGCGGGAGGGGGCTACAATGAGCAGTTCTTC | CASSRKRAGGGYNEQFF
TRBJ1-6 | TRBD1 | once | TRBV5-1 | TGCGCCAGCAGCTCAATGACAGGGAGTAATTCACCCCTCCACTTT | CASSSMTGSNSPLHF
TRBJ2-2 | TRBD1 | . | TRBV10-3 | TGTGCCACCTATGAACCCGGGACAGGGGGGACCGGGGAGCTGTTTTTT | CATYEPGTGGTGELFF
TRBJ2-7 | . | few | TRBV4-1 | TGCGCCAGCAGCCCGACACGAACTTCCTACGAGCAGTACTTC | CASSPTRTSYEQYF
TRBJ2-3 | TRBD2 | . | TRBV9 | TGTGCCAGCAGCCCTCTAGCGGGAGCCCCAGATACGCAGTATTTT | CASSPLAGAPDTQYF
TRBJ2-7 | . | once | TRBV11-3 | TGTGCCAGCAGCTTGGGGCAGTCCTACGAGCAGTACTTC | CASSLGQSYEQYF
TRBJ1-5 | . | . | TRBV6-5 | TGTGCCAGCAGTTACATGCAGGGTCATCAGCCCCAGCATTTT | CASSYMQGHQPQHF
TRBJ1-1 | . | . | TRBV19 | TGTGCCAGTAGTACCGAGCTTACAGCTTTCTTT | CASSTELTAFF
TRBJ2-2 | . | . | TRBV30 | TGTGCCTGGAATAAGGTCGGGAACACCGGGGAGCTGTTTTTT | CAWNKVGNTGELFF
TRBJ2-1 | TRBD1 | . | TRBV7-3 | TGTGCCAGCAGCGCGCCCTCCGGGACAGGGCATAATGAGCAGTTCTTC | CASSAPSGTGHNEQFF
TRBJ2-7 | . | . | TRBV21-1 | TGTGCCAGCAGCAAAGTTTTATGGACTAGCGGGTTTTACGAGCAGTACTTC | CASSKVLWTSGFYEQYF
TRBJ2-5 | . | once | TRBV7-9 | TGTGCCAGCAGCTTAGGGACAGCGGGCATCCTCCAAGAGACCCAGTACTTC | CASSLGTAGILQETQYF
TRBJ2-7 | . | . | TRBV5-6 | TGTGCCAGCAGCTTGGACGCGGGGTCTGGCTACGAGCAGTACTTC | CASSLDAGSGYEQYF
TRBJ2-6 | . | . | TRBV28 | TGTGCCAGCAGACTGAGGGGGTTCAGCTCTGGGGCCAACGTCCTGACTTTC | CASRLRGFSSGANVLTF
TRBJ2-1 | . | . | TRBV7-2 | TGTGCCAGCAGCTTATCTTGGGGGGCCATTTACAATGAGCAGTTCTTC | CASSLSWGAIYNEQFF
TRBJ2-5 | . | . | TRBV19 | TGTGCCAGTAGGGCAGGTGAGACCCAGTACTTC | CASRAGETQYF
TRBJ2-3 | . | . | TRBV9 | TGTGCCAGCAGCGTAGAGCACACAGATACGCAGTATTTT | CASSVEHTDTQYF
TRBJ2-5 | TRBD1 | once | TRBV10-3 | TGTGCCATCAGTGAACGCCCCGGGACAGGGGAAGAGACCCAGTACTTC | CAISERPGTGEETQYF
TRBJ2-1 | TRBD2 | once | TRBV7-3 | TGTGCCAGCAGCTTAGGACTAGCGGGAGTTAATGAGCAGTTCTTC | CASSLGLAGVNEQFF
TRBJ2-7 | TRBD2 | . | TRBV7-2 | TGTGCCAGCAGTTTCGGGACTAGCGGGAGGAGAGGTGAGCAGTACTTC | CASSFGTSGRRGEQYF
TRBJ2-5 | TRBD1 | . | TRBV18 | TGTGCCAGCTCACGTGAGTGGGGACAGCCCCAAGAGACCCAGTACTTC | CASSREWGQPQETQYF
TRBJ2-1 | TRBD2 | . | TRBV19 | TGTGCCAGTAGTATAGCCAGCGGGAGGTACAATGAGCAGTTCTTC | CASSIASGRYNEQFF
TRBJ2-1 | TRBD1 | . | TRBV4-2 | TGTGCCAGCAGCCAAGGAAAGGGGGCGAGGAAAACCTTCTACAATGAGCAGTTCTTC | CASSQGKGARKTFYNEQFF
TRBJ2-7 | TRBD1 | . | TRBV18 | TGTGCCAGCGCTGGACAGGGAGAATACGAGCAGTACTTC | CASAGQGEYEQYF
TRBJ2-7 | . | . | TRBV19 | TGTGCCAGTAGTATTCAGGGAACCCTTTACGAGCAGTACTTC | CASSIQGTLYEQYF
TRBJ2-1 | TRBD2 | . | TRBV11-3 | TGTGCCAGCAGCTTGGGGACTAGCGGGTTTAATGAGCAGTTCTTC | CASSLGTSGFNEQFF
TRBJ1-4 | . | . | TRBV28 | TGTGCCAGCAGTTTAGGAGGGGAAAAACTGTTTTTT | CASSLGGEKLFF
TRBJ2-1 | . | . | TRBV7-9 | TGTGCCAGCAGCTTGGACGGAGGACCCTACAATGAGCAGTTCTTC | CASSLDGGPYNEQFF
TRBJ2-7 | . | once | TRBV19 | TGTGCCAGTAGTAGCACCCTACCCTACGAGCAGTACTTC | CASSSTLPYEQYF
TRBJ2-7 | . | . | TRBV7-8 | TGTGCCAGCAGCTTATACTCCGCCGGGGGTGAGCAGTACTTC | CASSLYSAGGEQYF
TRBJ2-3 | TRBD1 | . | TRBV6-1 | TGTGCCAGCAGTACGGGACAGGGGGCAGATACGCAGTATTTT | CASSTGQGADTQYF
TRBJ2-1 | TRBD1 | . | TRBV6-5 | TGTGCCAGCAGACGACAGGGGCTGGATGAGCAGTTCTTC | CASRRQGLDEQFF
TRBJ2-2 | . | once | TRBV2 | TGTGCCAGCAGTGAAGTCGGAAGCGGGGAGCTGTTTTTT | CASSEVGSGELFF
TRBJ2-7 | TRBD2 | . | TRBV7-8 | TGTGCCAGCAGCTTAGCTTGGGGACTAGCGGGAGGGCCTTCGCAGTACTTC | CASSLAWGLAGGPSQYF